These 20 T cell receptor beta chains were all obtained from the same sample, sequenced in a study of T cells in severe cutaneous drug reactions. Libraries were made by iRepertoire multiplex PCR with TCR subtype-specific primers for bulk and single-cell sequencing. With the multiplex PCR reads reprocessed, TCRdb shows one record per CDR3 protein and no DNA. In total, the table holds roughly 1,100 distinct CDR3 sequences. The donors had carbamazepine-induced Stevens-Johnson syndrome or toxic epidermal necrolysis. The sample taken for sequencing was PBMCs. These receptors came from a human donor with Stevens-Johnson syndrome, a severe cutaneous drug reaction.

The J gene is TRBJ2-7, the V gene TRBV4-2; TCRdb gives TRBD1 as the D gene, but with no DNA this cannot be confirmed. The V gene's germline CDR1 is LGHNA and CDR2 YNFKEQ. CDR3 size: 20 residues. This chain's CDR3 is CASSQDPKWDVGVFGYEQYF.

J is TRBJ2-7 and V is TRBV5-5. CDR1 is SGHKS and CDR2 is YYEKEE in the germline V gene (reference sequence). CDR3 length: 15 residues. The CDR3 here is CASSLTGAGFYEQYF.

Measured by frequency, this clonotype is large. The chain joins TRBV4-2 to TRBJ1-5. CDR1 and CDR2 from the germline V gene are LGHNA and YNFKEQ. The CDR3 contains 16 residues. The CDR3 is CASSHEWPNSNQPQHF.

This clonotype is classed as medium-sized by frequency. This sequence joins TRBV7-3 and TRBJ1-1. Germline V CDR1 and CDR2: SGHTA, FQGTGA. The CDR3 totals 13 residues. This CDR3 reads CASSSGRNTEAFF.

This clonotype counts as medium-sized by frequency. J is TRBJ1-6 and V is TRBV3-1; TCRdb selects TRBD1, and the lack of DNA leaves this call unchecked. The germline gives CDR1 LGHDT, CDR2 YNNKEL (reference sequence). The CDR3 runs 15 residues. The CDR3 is CASSRSWTGGSPLHF.

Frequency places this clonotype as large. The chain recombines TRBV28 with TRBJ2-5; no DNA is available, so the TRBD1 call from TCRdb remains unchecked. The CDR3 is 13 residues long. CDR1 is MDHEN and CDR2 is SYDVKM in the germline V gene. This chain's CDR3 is CASSPPELETQYF.

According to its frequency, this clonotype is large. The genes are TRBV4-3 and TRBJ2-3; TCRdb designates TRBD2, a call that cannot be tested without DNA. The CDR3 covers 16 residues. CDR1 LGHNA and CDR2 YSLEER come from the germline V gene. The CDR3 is CASSQVAGGRTDTQYF.

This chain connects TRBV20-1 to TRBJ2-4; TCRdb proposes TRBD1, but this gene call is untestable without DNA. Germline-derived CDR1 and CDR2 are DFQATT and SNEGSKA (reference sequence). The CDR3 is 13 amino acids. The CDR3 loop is CSARPGSKNIQYF.

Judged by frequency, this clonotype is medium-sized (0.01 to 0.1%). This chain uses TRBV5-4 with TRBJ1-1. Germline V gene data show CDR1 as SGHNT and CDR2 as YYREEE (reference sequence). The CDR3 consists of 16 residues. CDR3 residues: CASSLVAGSEDTEAFF. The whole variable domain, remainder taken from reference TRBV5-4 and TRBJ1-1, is ETGVTQSPTHLIKTRGQQVTLRCSSQSGHNTVSWYQQALGQGPQFIFQYYREEENGRGNFPPRFSGLQFPNYSSELNVNALELDDSALYLCASSLVAGSEDTEAFFGQGTRLTVV.

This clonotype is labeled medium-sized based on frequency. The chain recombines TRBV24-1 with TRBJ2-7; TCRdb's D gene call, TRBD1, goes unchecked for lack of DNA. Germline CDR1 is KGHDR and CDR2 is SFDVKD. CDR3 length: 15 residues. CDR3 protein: CATSAAGTEKREQYF.

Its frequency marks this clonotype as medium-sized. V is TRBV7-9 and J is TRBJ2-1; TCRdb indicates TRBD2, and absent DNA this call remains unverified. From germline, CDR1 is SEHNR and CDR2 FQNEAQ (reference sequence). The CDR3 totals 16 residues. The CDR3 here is CASSPLAGRIWNEQFF.

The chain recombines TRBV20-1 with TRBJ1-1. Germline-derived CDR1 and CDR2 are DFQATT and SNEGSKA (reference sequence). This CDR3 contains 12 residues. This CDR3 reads CGARDIPDEAFF.

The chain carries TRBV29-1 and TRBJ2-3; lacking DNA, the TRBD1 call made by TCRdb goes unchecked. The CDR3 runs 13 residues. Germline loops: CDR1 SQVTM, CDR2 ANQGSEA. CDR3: CSVERRDGDTQYF.

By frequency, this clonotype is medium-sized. CDR3 in amino acids: CASRDRDNYEQYF. The genes are TRBV6-2 or TRBV6-3 and TRBJ2-7; TCRdb's D gene call, TRBD1, goes unchecked for lack of DNA. The CDR3 sequence is 13 residues long. CDR1 MNHEY and CDR2 SVGEGT come from the germline V gene.

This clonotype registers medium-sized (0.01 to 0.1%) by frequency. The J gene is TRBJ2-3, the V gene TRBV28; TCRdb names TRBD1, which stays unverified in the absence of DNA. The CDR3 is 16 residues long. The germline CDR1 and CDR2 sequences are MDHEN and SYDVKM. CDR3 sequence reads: CASRTADGTSTDTQYF.

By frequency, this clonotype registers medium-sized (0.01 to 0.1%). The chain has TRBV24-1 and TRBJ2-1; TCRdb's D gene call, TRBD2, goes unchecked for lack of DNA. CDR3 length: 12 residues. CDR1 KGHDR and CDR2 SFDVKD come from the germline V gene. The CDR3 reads CATSPPGGEQFF.

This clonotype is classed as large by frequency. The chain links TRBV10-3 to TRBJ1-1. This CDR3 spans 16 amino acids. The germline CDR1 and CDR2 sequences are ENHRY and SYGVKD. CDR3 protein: CAISESMRSSEGEAFF.

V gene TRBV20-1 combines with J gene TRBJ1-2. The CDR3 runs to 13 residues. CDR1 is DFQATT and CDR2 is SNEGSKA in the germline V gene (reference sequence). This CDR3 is CSADEAANYGYTF.

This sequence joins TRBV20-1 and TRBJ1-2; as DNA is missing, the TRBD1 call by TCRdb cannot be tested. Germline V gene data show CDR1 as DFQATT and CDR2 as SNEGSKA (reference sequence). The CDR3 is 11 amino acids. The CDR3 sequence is CSAVGTGGYTF.

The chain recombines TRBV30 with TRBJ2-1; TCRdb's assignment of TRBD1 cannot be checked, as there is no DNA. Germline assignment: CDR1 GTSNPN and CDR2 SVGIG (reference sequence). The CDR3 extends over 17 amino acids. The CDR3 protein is CAWSPLGSGSSYNEQFF.